This entry is about one T cell receptor beta chain. Its target is not known. The germline V gene encodes CDR1 KGHDR and CDR2 SFDVKD. Trimming shortened V by 1 base and J by 2 bases, and 11 bases separated the two germline ends. The CDR3 is 16 amino acids. This sample was taken from a study of T-cell memory formation after mild COVID-19. The study's findings and limits: There were some responding clones in pre-infection memory, which suggested that cross-reactive memory had joined. CD8+ contracting clones occupied EMRA, while CD4+ ones occupied mainly CM and EM.

5'RACE primed from the constant segment yielded TCR alpha and TCR beta cDNA libraries bearing sample barcodes and UMIs. Using its own MiXCR run on the 5' RACE reads, TCRdb lists one record per CDR3 protein. The sample shows more than 250,000 distinct CDR3 sequences, 16% of them seen only once. Sample: PBMCs or a T cell subset sorted from them (not recorded which). The V call is TRBV24-1, the J call TRBJ2-1; possible D gene TRBD1, 6 bases. The origin of this receptor is a man aged 18 to 29 who had mild COVID-19 (a few samples of this study predate the infection). Cell type and time point are not known. The CDR3, as DNA: TGTGCCACCAGTGATTTAACCAGGGGAGCCTACAATGAGCAGTTCTTC. This gives the protein CATSDLTRGAYNEQFF.